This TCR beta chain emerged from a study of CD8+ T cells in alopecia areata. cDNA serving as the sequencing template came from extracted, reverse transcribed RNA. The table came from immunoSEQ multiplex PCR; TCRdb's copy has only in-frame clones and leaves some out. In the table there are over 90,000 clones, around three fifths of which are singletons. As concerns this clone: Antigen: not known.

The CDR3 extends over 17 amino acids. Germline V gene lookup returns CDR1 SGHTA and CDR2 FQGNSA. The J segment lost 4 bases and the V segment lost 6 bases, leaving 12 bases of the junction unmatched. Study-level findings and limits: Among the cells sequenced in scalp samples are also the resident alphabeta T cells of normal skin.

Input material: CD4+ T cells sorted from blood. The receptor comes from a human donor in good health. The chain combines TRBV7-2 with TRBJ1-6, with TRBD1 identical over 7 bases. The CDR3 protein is CASSLQQGHGYNSPLHF. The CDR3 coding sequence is TGTGCCAGCAGTTTACAACAGGGGCATGGGTATAATTCACCCCTCCACTTT. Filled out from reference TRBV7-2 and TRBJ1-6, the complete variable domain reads GAGVSQSPSNKVTEKGKDVELRCDPISGHTALYWYRQSLGQGLEFLIYFQGNSAPDKSGLPSDRFSAERTGGSVSTLTIQRTQQEDSAVYLCASSLQQGHGYNSPLHFGNGTRLTVT.